One sample yielded the 9 T cell receptor beta chains listed below, sequenced in a study of T cell responses to AZD1222 COVID-19 vaccine (dated by TCRdb to about 2021). Sample time point, as interpreted from the label and publication: baseline before first vaccination. Taken with the paper, the label for treatment or condition translates to: meningococcal conjugate vaccine given as trial control. Library preparation used the immunoSEQ multiplex PCR assay. Drawn from immuneACCESS, this table holds only the in-frame rearrangements with V and J called that TCRdb kept. Clones are partly lost; checked studies trace under half to an unresolved V gene and leave the rest unexplained. Here the sample has roughly 140,000 clones; about 91% occur a single time. The ten largest clones add up to about 3.4% of the sample. The input for sequencing was peripheral blood, taken on day 0 of MenACWY control vaccination. The source of these receptors is an adult in good health.

This clone was counted only a few times. The chain couples TRBV7-2 to TRBJ1-5, with TRBD1 as a possible D gene (5 bases). Germline CDR1 and CDR2: SGHTA and FQGNSA. V was trimmed by 5 bases and J by 5 bases, leaving 10 bases between them. The CDR3 length is 13 residues. CDR3 region: CASSPGTYQPQHF. In DNA form, the CDR3 reads TGTGCCAGCAGCCCGGGGACTTATCAGCCCCAGCATTTT.

The chain has TRBV7-9 and TRBJ2-3; a weak D match, TRBD1 (5 bases). Germline V CDR1 and CDR2: SEHNR, FQNEAQ (reference sequence). The V gene lost 2 bases and the J gene lost 3 bases, with 12 bases spanning the gap. CDR3 size: 15 residues. CDR3 nucleotide sequence: TGTGCCAGCAGCTTAAAAGGGGTTGGGACAGATACGCAGTATTTT. Encoded protein: CASSLKGVGTDTQYF.

The V call is TRBV7-8, the J call TRBJ1-3; maybe TRBD1 (6 bases). The CDR3 loop spans 15 amino acids. Trimming cost V 5 bases and J 6 bases, with 17 bases left between them. Germline values: CDR1 SGHVS, CDR2 FQNEAQ. The CDR3 loop is CASSNRGGQINTIYF. The CDR3 nucleotides read TGTGCCAGCAGCAACCGCGGGGGCCAGATAAACACCATATATTTT.

This clone was found a few times. The rearrangement joins TRBV12-5 to TRBJ1-2; no firm D call. V was pared by 5 bases and J by 6 bases, with 16 bases between. Per germline, CDR1 LGHNT and CDR2 FRNRAP. This CDR3 region has 14 residues. CDR3 nucleotide sequence: TGTGCTAGTGGTCTCGGACTAACCGGCGATGGCTACACCTTC. It yields the protein CASGLGLTGDGYTF.

The genes are TRBV7-6 and TRBJ1-2, with a tentative D call TRBD1 (5 bases). Looked up from germline, CDR1 is SGHVS and CDR2 is FNYEAQ. V lost 1 base and J 6 bases, leaving 12 bases between the germline ends. The CDR3 has 14 residues. Here the CDR3 DNA reads TGTGCCAGCAGCTTAGTACCTATGACAGATGGCTACACCTTC. Translating gives CASSLVPMTDGYTF.

The chain recombines TRBV4-1 with TRBJ1-2, with D uncertain. Trimming shortened V by 5 bases and J by 5 bases, and 9 bases separated the two germline ends. From germline, CDR1 is MGHRA and CDR2 YSYEKL. The CDR3 has 12 amino acids. CDR3 bases: TGCGCCAGCAGCGGCTCGGGTTATGGCTACACCTTC. Protein product: CASSGSGYGYTF.

In this sample, this clone turned up once. The chain combines TRBV3-1 (or the pseudogene TRBV3-2) with TRBJ1-1; D is unresolved. This CDR3 region has 13 residues. The germline V gene encodes CDR1 LGHDT and CDR2 YNNKEL (reference sequence). V was pared by 1 base and J by 9 bases, with 12 bases between. The CDR3 bases are TGTGCCAGCAGCCAAGGGGCGAGCAGTAAAGCTTTCTTT. Its protein product is CASSQGASSKAFF.

The chain couples TRBV11-2 to TRBJ1-1; 7 bases line up with TRBD1. The CDR3 has 14 amino acids. The V and J ends lost 7 bases and 3 bases, in that order; junction bases with no gene match: 8. From germline, CDR1 is SGHAT and CDR2 FQNNGV. CDR3 nucleotide sequence: TGTGCCAGCAACTCCCAGGGGGGGTACACTGAAGCTTTCTTT. This gives the protein CASNSQGGYTEAFF.

The CDR3 sequence is CASSESRVVNEQFF. Written as DNA, the CDR3 is TGTGCCAGCAGTGAAAGCAGGGTGGTCAATGAGCAGTTCTTC. V gene TRBV2 combines with J gene TRBJ2-1; weak D call: TRBD1 (5 bases). The CDR3 loop spans 14 amino acids. V shed 2 bases and J shed 6 bases, with 11 bases lying between them. The germline V gene has CDR1 SNHLY and CDR2 FYNNEI.